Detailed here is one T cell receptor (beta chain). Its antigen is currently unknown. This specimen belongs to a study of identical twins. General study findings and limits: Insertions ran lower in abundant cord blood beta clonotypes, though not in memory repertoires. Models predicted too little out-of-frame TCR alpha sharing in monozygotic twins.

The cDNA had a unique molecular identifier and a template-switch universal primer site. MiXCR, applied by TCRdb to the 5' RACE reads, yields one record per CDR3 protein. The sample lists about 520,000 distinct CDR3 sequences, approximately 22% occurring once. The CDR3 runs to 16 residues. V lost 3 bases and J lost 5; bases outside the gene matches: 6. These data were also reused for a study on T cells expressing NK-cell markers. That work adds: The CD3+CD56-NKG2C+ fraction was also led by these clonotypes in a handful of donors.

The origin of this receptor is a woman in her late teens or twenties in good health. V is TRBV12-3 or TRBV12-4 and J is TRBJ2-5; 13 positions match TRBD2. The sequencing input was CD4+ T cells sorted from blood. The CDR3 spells CASSFSGLAGVETQYF. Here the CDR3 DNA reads TGTGCCAGCAGTTTTTCAGGACTAGCGGGGGTTGAGACCCAGTACTTC.